The T cell receptor (beta chain) described here comes from a study of control samples from healthy donors and cancer patients. Looked up from germline, CDR1 is GTSNPN and CDR2 is SVGIG (reference sequence). With 0 bases removed from V and 1 base from J, the gap between germline ends came to 4 bases. The CDR3 totals 13 residues. Comment on this clone: The sample holds other DNA sequences that translate to the same CDR3.

Sequencing used immunoSEQ multiplex PCR; TCRdb keeps in-frame clones, though not all of them. The sample has 70,000 to 85,000 clones; 91% are singletons. The V and J genes are TRBV30 and TRBJ1-3; D ambiguous. The source material was blood. The origin of this receptor is a man in his fifties in good health. CDR3 residues: CAWSVLSGNTIYF. For the CDR3, the DNA is TGTGCCTGGAGTGTACTGTCTGGAAACACCATATATTTT.